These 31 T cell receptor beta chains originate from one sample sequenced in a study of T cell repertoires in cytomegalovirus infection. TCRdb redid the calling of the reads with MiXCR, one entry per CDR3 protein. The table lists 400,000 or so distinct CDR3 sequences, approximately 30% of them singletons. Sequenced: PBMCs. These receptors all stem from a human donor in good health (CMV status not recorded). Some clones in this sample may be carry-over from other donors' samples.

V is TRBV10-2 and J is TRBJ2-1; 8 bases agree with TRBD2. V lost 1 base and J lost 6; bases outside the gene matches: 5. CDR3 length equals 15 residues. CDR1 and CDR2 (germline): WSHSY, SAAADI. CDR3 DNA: TGCGCCAGCAGTGAGTACCGGGGGGGCCTCAATGAGCAGTTCTTC. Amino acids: CASSEYRGGLNEQFF.

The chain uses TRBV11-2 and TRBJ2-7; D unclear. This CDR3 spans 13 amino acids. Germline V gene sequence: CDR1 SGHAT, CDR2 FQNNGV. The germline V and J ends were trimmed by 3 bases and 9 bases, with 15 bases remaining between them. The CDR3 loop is CASSFRSASAQYF. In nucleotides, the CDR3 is TGTGCCAGCAGCTTTAGGTCAGCCTCAGCGCAGTACTTC.

This CDR3 is CASSQTGPEAEKLFF. DNA of the CDR3: TGTGCCAGCAGCCAAACGGGGCCAGAAGCTGAAAAACTGTTTTTT. This chain uses TRBV12-3 or TRBV12-4 with TRBJ1-4; TRBD1 might be the D (5 bases). The CDR3 totals 15 residues. V dropped 6 bases and J dropped 7 bases, with 18 bases sitting between them.

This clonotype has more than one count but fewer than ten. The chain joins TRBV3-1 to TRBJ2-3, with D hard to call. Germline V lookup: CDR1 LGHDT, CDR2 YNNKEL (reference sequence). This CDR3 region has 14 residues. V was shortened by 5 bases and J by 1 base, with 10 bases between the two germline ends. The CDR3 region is CASSYERGTDTQYF. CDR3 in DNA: TGTGCCAGCAGCTACGAACGGGGCACAGATACGCAGTATTTT.

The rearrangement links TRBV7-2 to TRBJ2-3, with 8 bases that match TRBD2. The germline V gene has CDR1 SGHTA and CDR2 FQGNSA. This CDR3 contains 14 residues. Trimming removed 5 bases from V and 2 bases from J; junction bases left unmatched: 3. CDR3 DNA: TGTGCCAGCAGCGTTAGCGGGACCACAGATACGCAGTATTTT. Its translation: CASSVSGTTDTQYF.

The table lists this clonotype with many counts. CDR3 sequence reads: CASSFPTGVDTEAFF. The CDR3 DNA is TGTGCCAGCAGCTTCCCAACAGGGGTTGACACTGAAGCTTTCTTT. The rearrangement links TRBV7-2 to TRBJ1-1; 7 nucleotides match TRBD1. Germline assignment: CDR1 SGHTA and CDR2 FQGNSA. The length of the CDR3 is 15 residues. Trimming at V came to 3 bases and at J to 3 bases, leaving 7 bases not matched to a gene.

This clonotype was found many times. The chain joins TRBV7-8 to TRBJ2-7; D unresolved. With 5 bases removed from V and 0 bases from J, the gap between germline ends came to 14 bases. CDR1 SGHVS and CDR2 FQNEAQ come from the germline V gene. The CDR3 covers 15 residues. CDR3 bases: TGTGCCAGCAGCCCCGCAGTAGGGTCCTCCTACGAGCAGTACTTC. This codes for CASSPAVGSSYEQYF.

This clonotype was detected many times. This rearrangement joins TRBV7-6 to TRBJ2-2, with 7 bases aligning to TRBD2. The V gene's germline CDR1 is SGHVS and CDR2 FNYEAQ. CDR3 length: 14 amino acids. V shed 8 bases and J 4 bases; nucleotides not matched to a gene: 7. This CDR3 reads CASERGSGTGELFF. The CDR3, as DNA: TGTGCCAGCGAGCGGGGTTCGGGCACCGGGGAGCTGTTTTTT.

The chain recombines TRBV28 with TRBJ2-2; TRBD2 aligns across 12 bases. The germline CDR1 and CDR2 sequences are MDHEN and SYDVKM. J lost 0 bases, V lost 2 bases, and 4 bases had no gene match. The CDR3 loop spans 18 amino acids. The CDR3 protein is CASSLILAGGTNTGELFF. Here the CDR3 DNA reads TGTGCCAGCAGTTTAATCCTAGCGGGGGGGACGAACACCGGGGAGCTGTTTTTT.

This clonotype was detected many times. This CDR3 reads CASSQYAQEYYEQYF. In nucleotides, the CDR3 is TGCGCCAGCAGCCAATATGCACAGGAATACTACGAGCAGTACTTC. This sequence joins TRBV4-1 and TRBJ2-7, with D tentatively TRBD1 (5 bases). V was cut by 2 bases and J by 3 bases, with 14 bases left in between. CDR3 length: 15 amino acids. Germline values: CDR1 MGHRA, CDR2 YSYEKL.

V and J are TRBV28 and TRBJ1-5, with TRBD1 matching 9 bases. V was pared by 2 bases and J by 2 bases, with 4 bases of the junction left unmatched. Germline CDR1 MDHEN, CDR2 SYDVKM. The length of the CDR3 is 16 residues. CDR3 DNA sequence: TGTGCCAGCAGTTTACCAACAGGGGGCCGCAATCAGCCCCAGCATTTT. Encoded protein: CASSLPTGGRNQPQHF.

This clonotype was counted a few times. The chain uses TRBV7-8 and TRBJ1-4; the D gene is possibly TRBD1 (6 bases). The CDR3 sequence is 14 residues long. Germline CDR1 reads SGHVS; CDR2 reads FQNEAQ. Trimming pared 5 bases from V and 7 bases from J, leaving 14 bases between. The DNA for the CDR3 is TGTGCCAGCAGCCCTGTGGGACAAGGTGAAAAACTGTTTTTT. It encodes CASSPVGQGEKLFF.

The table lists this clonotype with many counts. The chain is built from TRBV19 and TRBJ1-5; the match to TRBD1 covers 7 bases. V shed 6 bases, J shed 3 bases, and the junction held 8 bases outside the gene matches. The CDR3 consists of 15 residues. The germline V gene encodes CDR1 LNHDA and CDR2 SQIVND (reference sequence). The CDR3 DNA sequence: TGTGCCAGTAGGCTCGACAGGGCGGTCAATCAGCCCCAGCATTTT. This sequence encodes CASRLDRAVNQPQHF.

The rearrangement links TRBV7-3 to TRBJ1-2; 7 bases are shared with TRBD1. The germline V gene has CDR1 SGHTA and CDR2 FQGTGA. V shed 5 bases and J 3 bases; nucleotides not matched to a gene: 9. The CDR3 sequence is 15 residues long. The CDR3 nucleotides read TGTGCCAGCAGCGCCGGACAGGCGGGATACTATGGCTACACCTTC. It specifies CASSAGQAGYYGYTF.

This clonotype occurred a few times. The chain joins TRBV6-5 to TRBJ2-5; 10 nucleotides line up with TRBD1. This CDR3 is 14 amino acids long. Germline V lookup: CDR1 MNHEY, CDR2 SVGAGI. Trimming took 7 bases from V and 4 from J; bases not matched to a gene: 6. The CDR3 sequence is CASNPGTGVETQYF. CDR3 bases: TGTGCCAGCAATCCCGGGACAGGGGTAGAGACCCAGTACTTC.

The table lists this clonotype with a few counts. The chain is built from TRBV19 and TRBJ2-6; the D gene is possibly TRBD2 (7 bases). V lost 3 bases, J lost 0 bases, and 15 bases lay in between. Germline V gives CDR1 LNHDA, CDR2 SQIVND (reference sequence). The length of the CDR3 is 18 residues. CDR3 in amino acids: CASSMGGLSFSGANVLTF. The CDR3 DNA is TGTGCCAGTAGTATGGGGGGGCTGTCGTTCTCTGGGGCCAACGTCCTGACTTTC. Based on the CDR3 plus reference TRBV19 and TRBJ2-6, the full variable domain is DGGITQSPKYLFRKEGQNVTLSCEQNLNHDAMYWYRQDPGQGLRLIYYSQIVNDFQKGDIAEGYSVSREKKESFPLTVTSAQKNPTAFYLCASSMGGLSFSGANVLTFGAGSRLTVL.

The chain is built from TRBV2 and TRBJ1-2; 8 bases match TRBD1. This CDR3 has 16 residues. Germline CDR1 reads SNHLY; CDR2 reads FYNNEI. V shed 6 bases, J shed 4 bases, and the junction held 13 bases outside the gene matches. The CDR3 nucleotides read TGTGCCAGCAGAGGACAGGGCGTTCCTCCCTCCTATGGCTACACCTTC. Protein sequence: CASRGQGVPPSYGYTF.

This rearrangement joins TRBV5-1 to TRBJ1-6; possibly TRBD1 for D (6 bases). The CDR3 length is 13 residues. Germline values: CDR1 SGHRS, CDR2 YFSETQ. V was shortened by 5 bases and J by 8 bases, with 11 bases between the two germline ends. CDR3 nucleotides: TGCGCCAGCAGGGGGGACATCGATTCACCCCTCCACTTT. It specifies CASRGDIDSPLHF.

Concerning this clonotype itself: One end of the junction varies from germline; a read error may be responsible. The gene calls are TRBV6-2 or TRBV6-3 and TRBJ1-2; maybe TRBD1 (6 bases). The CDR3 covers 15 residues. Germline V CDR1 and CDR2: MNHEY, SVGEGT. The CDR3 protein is CATWTVARTMYGYAF. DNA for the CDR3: TGTGCCACCTGGACAGTGGCCCGCACCATGTATGGCTACGCCTTC.

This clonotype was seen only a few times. Here the CDR3 DNA reads TGTGCCAGCAGCGGGACCCAGAGGGACATTCAGTACTTC. Protein product: CASSGTQRDIQYF. The chain links TRBV5-6 to TRBJ2-4; tentatively, D is TRBD1 or TRBD2 (5 bases each). CDR1 and CDR2 (germline): SGHDT, YYEEEE. The CDR3 is 13 amino acids. V was cut by 4 bases and J by 8 bases, with 13 bases left in between.

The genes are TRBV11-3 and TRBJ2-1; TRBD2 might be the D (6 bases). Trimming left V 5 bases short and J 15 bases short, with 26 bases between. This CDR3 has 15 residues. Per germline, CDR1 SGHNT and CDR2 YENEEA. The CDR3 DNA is TGTGCCAGCAGCCCTTACGGCGGGGCCTACAATGAGACGTTCTTC. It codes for CASSPYGGAYNETFF.

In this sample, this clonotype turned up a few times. DNA of the CDR3: TGTGCCAGCAGTTTTAGTTCCAGTGGGCGGGATGAAAAACTGTTTTTT. This codes for CASSFSSSGRDEKLFF. V and J are TRBV27 and TRBJ1-4; no clear D. Trimming removed 3 bases at V and 6 bases at J, with 17 bases between. The germline CDR1 and CDR2 sequences are MNHEY and SMNVEV (reference sequence). The CDR3 is made up of 16 amino acids. The variable domain in full, with the rest retrieved from reference TRBV27 and TRBJ1-4, is EAQVTQNPRYLITVTGKKLTVTCSQNMNHEYMSWYRQDPGLGLRQIYYSMNVEVTDKGDVPEGYKVSRKEKRNFPLILESPSPNQTSLYFCASSFSSSGRDEKLFFGSGTQLSVL.

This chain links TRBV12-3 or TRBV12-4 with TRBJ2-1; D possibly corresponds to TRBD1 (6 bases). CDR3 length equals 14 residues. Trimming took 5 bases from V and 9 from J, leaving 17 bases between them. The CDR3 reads CASSLQGVHVEQFF. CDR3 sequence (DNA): TGTGCCAGCAGTCTACAGGGAGTTCATGTTGAGCAGTTCTTC.

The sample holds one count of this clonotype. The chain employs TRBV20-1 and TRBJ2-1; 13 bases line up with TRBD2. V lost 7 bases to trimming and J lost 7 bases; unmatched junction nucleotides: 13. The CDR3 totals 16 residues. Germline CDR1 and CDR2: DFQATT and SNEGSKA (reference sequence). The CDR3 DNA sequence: TGCAGTGAACACCCACTAGCGGGGGGGCCGGGTAATGAGCAGTTCTTC. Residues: CSEHPLAGGPGNEQFF.

The DNA of the CDR3 is TGTGCCATCAGTGATGTCGGGGGAACCCACCTCGAGCAGTACTTC. Protein sequence: CAISDVGGTHLEQYF. The chain joins TRBV10-3 to TRBJ2-7; D perhaps matches TRBD2 (6 bases). The CDR3 covers 15 residues. Germline V gives CDR1 ENHRY, CDR2 SYGVKD. The V and J ends lost 3 bases and 6 bases respectively, with 18 bases between them.

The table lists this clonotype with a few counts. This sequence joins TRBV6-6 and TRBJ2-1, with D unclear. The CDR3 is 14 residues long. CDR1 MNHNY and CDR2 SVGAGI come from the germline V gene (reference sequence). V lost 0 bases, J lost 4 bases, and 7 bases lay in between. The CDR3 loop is CASSYSTTYNEQFF. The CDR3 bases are TGTGCCAGCAGTTACTCGACCACTTACAATGAGCAGTTCTTC.

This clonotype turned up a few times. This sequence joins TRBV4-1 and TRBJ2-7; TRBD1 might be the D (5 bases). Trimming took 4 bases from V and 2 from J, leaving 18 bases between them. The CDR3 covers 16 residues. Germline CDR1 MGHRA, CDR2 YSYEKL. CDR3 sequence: CASSPGPAGMAYEQYF. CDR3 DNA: TGCGCCAGCAGCCCCGGGCCGGCAGGGATGGCCTACGAGCAGTACTTC.

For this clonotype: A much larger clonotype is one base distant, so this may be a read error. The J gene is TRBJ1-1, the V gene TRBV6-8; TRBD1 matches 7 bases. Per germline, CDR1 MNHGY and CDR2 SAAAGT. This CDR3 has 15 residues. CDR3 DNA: TGTGCCCGCAGTTACTCAACAGGGGCGGGCACTGAAGCTTTCTTT. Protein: CARSYSTGAGTEAFF.

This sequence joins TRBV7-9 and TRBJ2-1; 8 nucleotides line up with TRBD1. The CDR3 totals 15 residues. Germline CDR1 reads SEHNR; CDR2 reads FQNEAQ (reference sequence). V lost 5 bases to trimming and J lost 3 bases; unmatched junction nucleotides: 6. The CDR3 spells CASSLLGQGYNEQFF. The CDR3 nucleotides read TGTGCCAGCAGCCTCCTAGGACAGGGCTACAATGAGCAGTTCTTC.

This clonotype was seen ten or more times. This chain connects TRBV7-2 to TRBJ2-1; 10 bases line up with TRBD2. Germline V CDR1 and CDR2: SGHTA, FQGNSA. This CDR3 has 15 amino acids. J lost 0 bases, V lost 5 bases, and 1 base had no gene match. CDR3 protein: CASSPSGSSYNEQFF. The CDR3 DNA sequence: TGTGCCAGCAGCCCTAGCGGGAGCTCCTACAATGAGCAGTTCTTC.

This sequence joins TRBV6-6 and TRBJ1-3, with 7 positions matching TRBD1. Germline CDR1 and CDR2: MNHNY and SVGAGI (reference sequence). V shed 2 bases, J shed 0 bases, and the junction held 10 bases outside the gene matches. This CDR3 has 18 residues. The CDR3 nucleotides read TGTGCCAGCAGTTACGATGGGACAGCTACCTTCTCTGGAAACACCATATATTTT. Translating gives CASSYDGTATFSGNTIYF.